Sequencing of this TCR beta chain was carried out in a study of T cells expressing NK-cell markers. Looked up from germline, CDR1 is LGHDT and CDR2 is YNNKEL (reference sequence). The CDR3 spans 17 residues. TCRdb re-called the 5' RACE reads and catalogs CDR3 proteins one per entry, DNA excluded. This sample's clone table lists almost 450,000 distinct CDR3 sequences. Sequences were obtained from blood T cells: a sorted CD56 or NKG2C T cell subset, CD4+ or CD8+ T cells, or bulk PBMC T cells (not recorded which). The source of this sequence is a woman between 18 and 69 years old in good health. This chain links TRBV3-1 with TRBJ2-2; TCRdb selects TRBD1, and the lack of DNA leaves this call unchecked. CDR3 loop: CASSQDRGATEPGELFF.